What follows describes a single T cell receptor (beta chain). Profiling relied on immunoSEQ multiplex PCR, and the TCRdb table lists in-frame clones only, not all of them. Seen here are roughly 24,000 clones, 75% to 90% observed once, and the top ten hold around 8%. The CDR3 runs to 16 residues. Trimming took 3 bases from V and 1 from J, leaving 14 bases between them. Germline CDR1 and CDR2: MDHEN and SYDVKM. This entry belongs to a study of T cell changes during pregnancy in multiple sclerosis. The sequenced sample was CD8+ T cells from peripheral blood mononuclear cells, obtained in the first trimester of pregnancy. V and J are TRBV28 and TRBJ2-3; D might be TRBD2 (5 bases). This clonotype originated in a female donor in good health, enrolled as a control in a pregnancy study. The chain's CDR3 is CASSFVQLGGTDTQYF. DNA of the CDR3: TGTGCCAGCAGTTTCGTGCAGCTCGGGGGCACAGATACGCAGTATTTT.